Listed below are T cell receptor beta chains from one sample, sequenced in a study of post-analysis software for immune sequencing data. TCRdb independently ran MiXCR on the PCR reads; one entry per CDR3 protein. The repertoire holds approximately 660,000 distinct CDR3 sequences, with about 60% as singletons. The material sequenced was blood. The receptors shown here come from a girl aged 2-10 years with multiple sclerosis. CDR3s include the opening cysteine and the closing phenylalanine or tryptophan. Each record gives: V gene, D gene, clone size, J gene, CDR3 DNA, CDR3 protein. The D gene is left open where the match is weak. Clone sizes are given selectively: once, few, many, or a class where the clone is expanded.

v_call: TRBV12-3/TRBV12-4; d_call: TRBD1; clone_size: few; j_call: TRBJ2-3; cdr3_nt: TGTGCCAGCAGTCCGAGGACAGGGAGTAATACGCAGTATTTT; cdr3_aa: CASSPRTGSNTQYF
v_call: TRBV20-1; d_call: .; clone_size: .; j_call: TRBJ1-6; cdr3_nt: TGCAGTGCTAGAGATAGGGGGGACAATTCACCCCTCCACTTT; cdr3_aa: CSARDRGDNSPLHF
v_call: TRBV6-4; d_call: TRBD2; clone_size: many; j_call: TRBJ2-1; cdr3_nt: TGTGCCAGCAGTGACTCCGGGACTAGCGGTTACAATGAGCAGTTCTTC; cdr3_aa: CASSDSGTSGYNEQFF
v_call: TRBV5-1; d_call: .; clone_size: .; j_call: TRBJ2-6; cdr3_nt: TGCGCCAGTAAGCCGGGGACTGGGGCCAACGTCCTGACTTTC; cdr3_aa: CASKPGTGANVLTF
v_call: TRBV29-1; d_call: TRBD1; clone_size: .; j_call: TRBJ1-2; cdr3_nt: TGCAGCGTTGAGGCGACAGGGGGCGGGTTGTATGGCTACACCTTC; cdr3_aa: CSVEATGGGLYGYTF
v_call: TRBV20-1; d_call: TRBD1; clone_size: .; j_call: TRBJ2-1; cdr3_nt: TGCAGTGCTAGAGGGGACAGGATTTACAATGAGCAGTTCTTC; cdr3_aa: CSARGDRIYNEQFF
v_call: TRBV12-3/TRBV12-4; d_call: .; clone_size: .; j_call: TRBJ2-2; cdr3_nt: TGTGCCAGCAGTTTATACAGGGTTGTCACCGGGGAGCTGTTTTTT; cdr3_aa: CASSLYRVVTGELFF
v_call: TRBV27; d_call: .; clone_size: few; j_call: TRBJ1-5; cdr3_nt: TGTGCCAGCAGTCCAGTGCTCACGCCTAATCAGCCCCAGCATTTT; cdr3_aa: CASSPVLTPNQPQHF
v_call: TRBV27; d_call: .; clone_size: .; j_call: TRBJ2-7; cdr3_nt: TGTGCCAGCAGCCCCGGGGCTGGGCGGATCTACGAGCAGTACTTC; cdr3_aa: CASSPGAGRIYEQYF
v_call: TRBV20-1; d_call: .; clone_size: .; j_call: TRBJ2-3; cdr3_nt: TGCAGTGCTAGAGCTCAGGGGTTGCGCGGGTTTGCCCCAGATACGCAGTATTTT; cdr3_aa: CSARAQGLRGFAPDTQYF
v_call: TRBV6-2/TRBV6-3; d_call: .; clone_size: .; j_call: TRBJ2-1; cdr3_nt: TGTGCCAGCAGTTACCCGACTAGCTATAGGGGGAGTGAGCAGTTCTTC; cdr3_aa: CASSYPTSYRGSEQFF
v_call: TRBV5-1; d_call: .; clone_size: few; j_call: TRBJ2-1; cdr3_nt: TGCGCCAGCAGCTTGCAGGGGCGGGATAATGAGTGGCAGTTCTTC; cdr3_aa: CASSLQGRDNEWQFF
v_call: TRBV7-2; d_call: TRBD1; clone_size: .; j_call: TRBJ1-1; cdr3_nt: TGTGCCAGCAGCCCCGACAGGGGCCCTGAAGCTTTCTTT; cdr3_aa: CASSPDRGPEAFF
v_call: TRBV6-2/TRBV6-3; d_call: .; clone_size: .; j_call: TRBJ1-4; cdr3_nt: TGTGCCAGCAGTTCCGGACGATCAACTAATGAAAAACTGTTTTTT; cdr3_aa: CASSSGRSTNEKLFF
v_call: TRBV29-1; d_call: .; clone_size: .; j_call: TRBJ2-7; cdr3_nt: TGCAGCGTTGAAGCGGCAGACGACTACGAGCAGTACTTC; cdr3_aa: CSVEAADDYEQYF
v_call: TRBV20-1; d_call: .; clone_size: .; j_call: TRBJ2-1; cdr3_nt: TGCAGTTTAGGGGAGCAGTTCTTC; cdr3_aa: CSLGEQFF
v_call: TRBV12-3/TRBV12-4; d_call: .; clone_size: .; j_call: TRBJ2-2; cdr3_nt: TGTGCCAGCAGTGACAACAGGGTTAACACCGGGGAGCTGTTTTTT; cdr3_aa: CASSDNRVNTGELFF
v_call: TRBV24-1; d_call: .; clone_size: .; j_call: TRBJ1-2; cdr3_nt: TGTGCCACCAGTGATTTTGGCGGTGGCTACACCTTC; cdr3_aa: CATSDFGGGYTF
v_call: TRBV4-2; d_call: .; clone_size: .; j_call: TRBJ2-7; cdr3_nt: TGTGCCAGCAGCCAAGATAACCCCAAGGCCCACATTACCTACGAGCAGTACTTC; cdr3_aa: CASSQDNPKAHITYEQYF
v_call: TRBV5-1; d_call: .; clone_size: .; j_call: TRBJ1-2; cdr3_nt: TGCGCCAGCAGGCTTGTGACAGAGAACTATGGCTACACCTTC; cdr3_aa: CASRLVTENYGYTF
v_call: TRBV29-1; d_call: .; clone_size: .; j_call: TRBJ1-2; cdr3_nt: TGCAGCGTCGACAGGAGGCCGCCGTGGTCTAACTATGGCTACACCTTC; cdr3_aa: CSVDRRPPWSNYGYTF
v_call: TRBV5-5; d_call: .; clone_size: .; j_call: TRBJ2-5; cdr3_nt: TGTGCCAGCAGCTTGCTTGGAGGAGGCCCTTTTGAGACCCAGTACTTC; cdr3_aa: CASSLLGGGPFETQYF
v_call: TRBV4-1; d_call: .; clone_size: few; j_call: TRBJ1-6; cdr3_nt: TGCGCCAGCAGCTTCATCGACGGGGATAATTCACCCCTCCACTTT; cdr3_aa: CASSFIDGDNSPLHF
v_call: TRBV30; d_call: .; clone_size: .; j_call: TRBJ2-3; cdr3_nt: TGTGCCTGGAGGACGGGGGAGACCACAGATACGCAGTATTTT; cdr3_aa: CAWRTGETTDTQYF
v_call: TRBV20-1; d_call: .; clone_size: .; j_call: TRBJ2-3; cdr3_nt: TGCAGTGCTAGAGACGCCCAGACCTACCACACAGATACGCAGTATTTT; cdr3_aa: CSARDAQTYHTDTQYF
v_call: TRBV24-1; d_call: .; clone_size: .; j_call: TRBJ2-3; cdr3_nt: TGTGCCACCAGTGATTTTGACGGGAGCACAGATACGCAGTATTTT; cdr3_aa: CATSDFDGSTDTQYF